This T cell receptor (beta chain) was profiled in a study of shared clonotypes between healthy human individuals. Across the study: Every donor yielded three CD4 naive, three CD4 memory, two CD8 naive and one CD8 memory plate. Study findings and constraints: Clonotype sharing among donors was expected to depend on sequencing depth. Rarefaction showed that sequencing of sorted subsets was incomplete (despite large depth).

The V end lost 0 bases, the J end lost 10 bases, and 9 bases lay between the germline ends. CDR1 and CDR2 from the germline V gene are LNHNV and YYDKDF (reference sequence). CDR3 length: 12 residues. Turning to this clone: Its antigen is not known.

Per the study methods: Junction-only sequences produced by ImmunoSEQ had no quality scores, so filtering differed. Method: immunoSEQ multiplex PCR; TCRdb's copy keeps in-frame clones and lacks some. V, J and clone size are taken as reported in that table, and D and trimming were inferred from the DNA itself. The table records around 1.1 million clones, roughly 80% of them present only once. The origin of this receptor is a man aged 18 to 29 in good health. Some clones in this sample may be carry-over from other donors' samples. Specimen: memory CD4+ T cells from PBMCs. Subset noted: CD45RA-negative fraction. This sequence joins TRBV15 and TRBJ1-1; D is undetermined. CDR3: CATSRDRISAFF. The DNA for the CDR3 is TGTGCCACCAGCAGAGATCGCATTTCAGCTTTCTTT.